This T cell receptor (beta chain) was recorded in a study of T cell changes during pregnancy in multiple sclerosis. Clones were sequenced by immunoSEQ multiplex PCR, and TCRdb holds only the in-frame ones, with some missing. The sample contains approximately 23,000 clones, roughly 90% of which appear only once. The CDR3 sequence is 14 residues long. Germline assignment: CDR1 SGHKS and CDR2 YYEKEE (reference sequence). The J segment lost 3 bases and the V segment lost 0 bases, leaving 1 base of the junction unmatched. The clonotype originates from a female donor in good health, enrolled as a control in a pregnancy study. The rearrangement links TRBV5-5 to TRBJ2-7; 9 bases align to TRBD1. This material consisted of CD4+ T cells from peripheral blood mononuclear cells, taken after pregnancy. The CDR3 bases are TGTGCCAGCAGCTTGGCGACAGGGGGCTACGAGCAGTACTTC. Its protein product is CASSLATGGYEQYF.